A selection of T cell receptor beta chains follows, all from one sample in a study of Graves' ophthalmopathy and Graves' hyperthyroidism. TCRdb itself ran the multiplex PCR reads through MiXCR, one entry per CDR3 protein. The top ten clones hold more than 3% of a sample with about 660,000 distinct CDR3 sequences, roughly 39% of them seen once. Specimen: peripheral blood. The source of these receptors is an adult man with Graves' ophthalmopathy. Each CDR3 is given with its conserved first and last residue. Fields, in order: clone size, J gene, V gene, D gene, CDR3 DNA, CDR3 protein. The D gene is left open where the match is weak. Size values are once, few and many counts, or a class for expanded clones, and some rows have none.

>many|TRBJ2-7|TRBV7-8|TRBD1
TGTGCCAGCAGCTTACGGGACAGAGCCTACGAGCAGTACTTC
CASSLRDRAYEQYF
>-|TRBJ1-1|TRBV6-6|-
TGTGCCAGCAGCTACCTGAGTTGGGCTAGGACTGAAGCTTTCTTT
CASSYLSWARTEAFF
>-|TRBJ2-7|TRBV7-6|-
TGTGCCCGCAGCTCTCTAGGGTACGAGCAGTACTTC
CARSSLGYEQYF
>many|TRBJ1-1|TRBV6-5|TRBD1
TGTGCCAGCAGCCGGACAGGGTCCACTGAAGCTTTCTTT
CASSRTGSTEAFF
>few|TRBJ2-7|TRBV5-8|-
TGTGCCAGCAGCTTGGGAATGGACGGAACCTACGAGCAGTACTTC
CASSLGMDGTYEQYF
>-|TRBJ1-2|TRBV29-1|TRBD1
TGCAGCGTTGAGCGACAGGGGGTCACTGAAGCTAACTATGGCTACACCTTC
CSVERQGVTEANYGYTF
>many|TRBJ2-2|TRBV5-1|-
TGCGCCAGCAGCTTTGGGGGCGGCGGCACCGGGGAGCTGTTTTTT
CASSFGGGGTGELFF
>many|TRBJ2-2|TRBV10-3|TRBD2
TGTGCCATCATGGCGGGAGAAGCTACCGGGGAGCTGTTTTTT
CAIMAGEATGELFF
>many|TRBJ1-1|TRBV19|-
TGTGCCAGTAGTCGGTGGCCGGGTAACACTGAAGCTTTCTTT
CASSRWPGNTEAFF
>-|TRBJ1-2|TRBV2|-
TGTGCCAGCAGTGATACCGGGTCTGGCTTTGGCTACACCTTC
CASSDTGSGFGYTF
>many|TRBJ2-7|TRBV9|-
TGTGCCAGCAGCGTAGATGGCCACGAGCAGTACTTC
CASSVDGHEQYF
>many|TRBJ1-5|TRBV19|TRBD1
TGTGCCAGTAGTATTTGGCAGGGGGCGTTTGATCAGCCCCAGCATTTT
CASSIWQGAFDQPQHF
>-|TRBJ1-6|TRBV28|-
TGTGCCAGCATAGACAATTACTCACCCCTCCACTTT
CASIDNYSPLHF
>few|TRBJ2-5|TRBV3-1|-
TGTGCCAGCAGCCAAGATGTAGAGACCCAGTACTTC
CASSQDVETQYF
>few|TRBJ2-2|TRBV4-1|-
TGCGCCAGCAGCCACTCGACAGGAGTCACCGGGGAGCTGTTTTTT
CASSHSTGVTGELFF
>many|TRBJ2-7|TRBV7-9|-
TGTGCCAGCAGCTTAGGTCCCCGCGAGCAGTACTTC
CASSLGPREQYF
>-|TRBJ1-4|TRBV2|-
TGTGCCAGCAGTGAAAATAGGGCCGGAGAAAAACTGTTTTTT
CASSENRAGEKLFF
>many|TRBJ1-6|TRBV19|-
TGTGCCAGTATGTCCCTGGCGGGGTTGAATTCACCCCTCCACTTT
CASMSLAGLNSPLHF
>many|TRBJ1-4|TRBV5-1|TRBD1
TGCGCCAGCAGCTTTGAAGGGGGCGACGAAAAACTGTTTTTT
CASSFEGGDEKLFF
>-|TRBJ2-1|TRBV24-1|TRBD2
TGTGCCACCAGTGATTTGCAGTCTAGCGGGGATTACAATGAGCAGTTCTTC
CATSDLQSSGDYNEQFF
>many|TRBJ2-5|TRBV30|-
TGTGCCTGGAGTGTAGCCGTTCAAGAGACCCAGTACTTC
CAWSVAVQETQYF
>few|TRBJ1-1|TRBV29-1|-
TGCAGCGCCCAAGGGAACACTGAAGCTTTCTTT
CSAQGNTEAFF
>-|TRBJ2-5|TRBV12-5|-
TGTGCCAGCAGTTGGGGGACAAACTGGCGGGAGACCCAGTACTTC
CASSWGTNWRETQYF
>many|TRBJ1-2|TRBV2|-
TGTGCCAGCAGTGAACGGCCGTTTAACTATGGCTACACCTTC
CASSERPFNYGYTF
>-|TRBJ2-7|TRBV3-1|TRBD2
TGTGCCAGCAGCCCGTTAGCGGGACGAGACGAGCAGTACTTC
CASSPLAGRDEQYF
>many|TRBJ1-2|TRBV20-1|-
TGCAGTGCCTCGACGGGCAGGGCGTTAGGCTACACCTTC
CSASTGRALGYTF
>-|TRBJ1-2|TRBV20-1|-
TGCAGTGCTAGCCGTCCGGGGCTGAACTATGGCTACACCTTC
CSASRPGLNYGYTF
>-|TRBJ1-2|TRBV5-1|-
TGTGCCAGCAGCCAAGATTATGCGTATGGCTACACCTTC
CASSQDYAYGYTF
>many|TRBJ2-7|TRBV7-2|-
TGTGCCAGCAGGGACATGGGCCTCTCCTACGAGCAGTACTTC
CASRDMGLSYEQYF
>-|TRBJ2-7|TRBV20-1|-
TGCAGTGCTAGAGTCCAGGGCTCAGGGTACGAGCAGTACTTC
CSARVQGSGYEQYF